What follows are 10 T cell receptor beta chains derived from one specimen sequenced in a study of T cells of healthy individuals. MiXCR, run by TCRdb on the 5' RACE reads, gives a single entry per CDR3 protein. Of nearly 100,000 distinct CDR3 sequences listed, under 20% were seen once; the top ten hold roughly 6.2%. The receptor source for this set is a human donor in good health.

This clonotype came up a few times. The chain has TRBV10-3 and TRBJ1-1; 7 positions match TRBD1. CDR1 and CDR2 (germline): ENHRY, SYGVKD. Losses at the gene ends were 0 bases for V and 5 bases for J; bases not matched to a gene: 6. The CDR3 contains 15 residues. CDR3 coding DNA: TGTGCCATCAGTGAGTCGGCAGGGGGGAGGACTGAAGCTTTCTTT. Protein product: CAISESAGGRTEAFF.

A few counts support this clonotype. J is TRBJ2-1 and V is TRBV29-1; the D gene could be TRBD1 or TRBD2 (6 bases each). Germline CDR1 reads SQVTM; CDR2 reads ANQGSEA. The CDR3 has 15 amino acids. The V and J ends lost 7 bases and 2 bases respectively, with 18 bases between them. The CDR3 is CSADLAGEAYNEQFF. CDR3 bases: TGCAGCGCTGACCTGGCAGGGGAGGCCTACAATGAGCAGTTCTTC.

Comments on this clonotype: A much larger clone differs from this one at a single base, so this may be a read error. The CDR3 sequence is CASSLVLATLGQPQHF. CDR3 nucleotides: TGTGCCAGCAGCTTGGTTCTGGCCACACTGGGTCAGCCCCAGCATTTT. This rearrangement joins TRBV5-8 to TRBJ1-5; no clear D gene. The CDR3 is made up of 16 amino acids. The V and J ends lost 0 bases and 6 bases respectively, with 16 bases between them. Germline V lookup: CDR1 SGHTS, CDR2 YDEGEE.

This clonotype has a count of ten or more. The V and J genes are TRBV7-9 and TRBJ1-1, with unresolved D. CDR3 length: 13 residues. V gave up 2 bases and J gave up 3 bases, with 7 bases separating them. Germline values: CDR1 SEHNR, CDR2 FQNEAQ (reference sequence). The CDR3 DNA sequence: TGTGCCAGCAGCTTACGTTTGGACACTGAAGCTTTCTTT. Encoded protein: CASSLRLDTEAFF.

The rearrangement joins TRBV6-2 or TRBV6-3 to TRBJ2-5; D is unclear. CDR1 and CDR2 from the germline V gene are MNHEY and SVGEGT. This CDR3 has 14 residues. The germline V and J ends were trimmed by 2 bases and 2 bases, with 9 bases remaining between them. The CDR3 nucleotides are TGTGCCAGCAGTTACCCGATGATACAAGAGACCCAGTACTTC. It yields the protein CASSYPMIQETQYF.

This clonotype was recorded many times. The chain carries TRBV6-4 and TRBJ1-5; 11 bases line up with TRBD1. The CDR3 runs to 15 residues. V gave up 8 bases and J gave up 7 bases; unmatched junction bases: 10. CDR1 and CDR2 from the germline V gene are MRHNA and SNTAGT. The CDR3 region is CASLLPGQGGQPQHF. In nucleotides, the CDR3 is TGTGCCAGCCTCCTACCGGGACAGGGGGGACAGCCCCAGCATTTT.

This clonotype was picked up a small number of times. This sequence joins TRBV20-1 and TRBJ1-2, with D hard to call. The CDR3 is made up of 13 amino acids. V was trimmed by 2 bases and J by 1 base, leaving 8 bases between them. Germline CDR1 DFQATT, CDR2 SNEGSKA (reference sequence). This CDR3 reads CSARSVGNYGYTF. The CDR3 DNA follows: TGCAGTGCTAGATCGGTGGGTAACTATGGCTACACCTTC.

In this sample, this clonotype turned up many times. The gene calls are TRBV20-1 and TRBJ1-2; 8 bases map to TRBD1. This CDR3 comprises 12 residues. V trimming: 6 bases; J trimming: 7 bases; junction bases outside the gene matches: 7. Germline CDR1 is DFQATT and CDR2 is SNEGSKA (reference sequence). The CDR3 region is CSAPEQGGGYTF. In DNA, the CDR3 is TGCAGTGCCCCCGAACAGGGGGGTGGCTACACCTTC.

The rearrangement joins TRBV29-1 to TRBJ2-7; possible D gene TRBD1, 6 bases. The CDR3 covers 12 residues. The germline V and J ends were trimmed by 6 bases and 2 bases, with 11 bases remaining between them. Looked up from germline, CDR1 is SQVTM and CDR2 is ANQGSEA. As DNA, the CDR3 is TGCAGCGTAGGCAGGGGTCCCTACGAGCAGTACTTC. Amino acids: CSVGRGPYEQYF.

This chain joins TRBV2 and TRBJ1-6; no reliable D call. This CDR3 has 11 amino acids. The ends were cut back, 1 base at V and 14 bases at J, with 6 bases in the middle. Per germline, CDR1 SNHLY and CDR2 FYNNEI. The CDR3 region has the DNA TGTGCCAGCAGTGAAGGTGTCACCCTCCACTTT. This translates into CASSEGVTLHF. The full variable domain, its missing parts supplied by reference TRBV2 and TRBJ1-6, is EPEVTQTPSHQVTQMGQEVILRCVPISNHLYFYWYRQILGQKVEFLVSFYNNEISEKSEIFDDQFSVERPDGSNFTLKIRSTKLEDSAMYFCASSEGVTLHFGNGTRLTVT.